The entry below gives a single T cell receptor (beta chain) sequence along with its context. Blood was sampled at baseline, cycle 4 day 1, and cycle 7 day 1. Only in-frame clones appear in the TCRdb table, and some are missing; sequencing was by immunoSEQ multiplex PCR. The table lists 15,000 to 17,000 clones, 81% of them singletons. Germline V gives CDR1 SGHTA, CDR2 FQGTGA. The CDR3 covers 15 residues. V was cut by 5 bases and J by 5 bases, with 13 bases left in between. This sample stems from a study of OX40 agonist ivuxolimab in advanced cancers. As for the study in general: Six ivuxolimab dose levels, 0.01 to 10 mg/kg, were given intravenously every 2 weeks. Treatment received earlier with anti-PD-1, anti-PD-L1 or anti-CTLA-4 agents was allowed, and around 36% had some.

The J gene is TRBJ1-6, the V gene TRBV7-3; the D is unclear. The sequenced sample was CD4+ or CD8+ T cells sorted from blood, obtained in a trial of the OX40 agonist ivuxolimab. The clonotype was recovered from an adult with an advanced solid tumor such as melanoma, head and neck, liver or kidney cancer. The CDR3 sequence: CASSADNGHNSPLHF. The DNA of the CDR3 is TGTGCCAGCAGCGCCGACAACGGCCATAATTCACCCCTCCACTTT.